This T cell receptor beta chain was profiled in a study of blood T cell repertoires in COVID-19. Across the study: COVID-19 samples collected from the United States, Italy and Spain covered acute and convalescent phases.

This CDR3 is built from 13 residues. V lost 2 bases and J lost 4; bases outside the gene matches: 0. Looked up from germline, CDR1 is KGHSH and CDR2 is LQKENI. Authors' methods: Amplification from reference gene primers served as the basis for estimated nucleated cell counts. Profiling relied on immunoSEQ multiplex PCR, and the TCRdb table lists in-frame clones only, not all of them. The V and J calls and clone size are taken from that table; D and trimming were inferred from the DNA. The sample consists of about 140,000 clones, about 85% of them appearing once. The source is a human donor with COVID-19, enrolled during active disease. The donor label of this sample is uncertain. Sequencing was performed on peripheral blood. The chain employs TRBV18 and TRBJ1-2; 8 nucleotides line up with TRBD1. CDR3 amino acids: CASSPDRGYGYTF. The CDR3 bases are TGTGCCAGCTCACCAGACAGGGGCTATGGCTACACCTTC.